The T cell receptor beta chain described here comes from a study of T-cell reconstitution after alpha-beta-depleted transplantation in children (dated by TCRdb to about 2016). Background on the whole study: Using TCR repertoire profiling, the study followed T-cell immune reconstitution in a quantitative way in children after TCRalphabeta/CD19-depleted allogeneic hematopoietic cell transplantation. Overall results and qualifications from the work: Apparently early alphabetaT-cell count recovery about two months after transplant reportedly relied on only several hundred rapidly expanded clones derived from non-depleted graft cells. Hyperexpanded clone frequencies declined over subsequent months; after one year, T-cell counts and TCRbeta diversity were mostly attributed to newly produced T cells. The high TCRbeta diversity at day 60 in some patients was ascribed to recipient T cells and intrathymic progenitors that had survived conditioning.

Library preparation employed PCR. The run used an Illumina HiSeq 2500. TCR libraries were prepared with molecular barcoding, using unique molecular identifiers to normalize TCRbeta repertoire quantification. Starting from the raw public reads, TCRdb applied fastp trimming at Q25, assembled clones with MiXCR and retained in-frame beta chains. Each CDR3 protein gets just one entry, which takes the most common genes and DNA from the rows behind it. For this sample the table gives almost 250,000 distinct CDR3 sequences, of which over 20% were detected only once. The ten top clones hold more than 2% of the sample. The treatment or condition label, as the study defines it: allogeneic hematopoietic cell transplantation with graft depleted of TCRalphabeta T cells and CD19 B cells. The transplant recipients were children given TCRalphabeta/CD19-depleted allogeneic hematopoietic cell grafts. The sample holds a few counts of this clonotype. The target of this receptor is not known. No much larger clone is present one base from it, and per-base qualities are unavailable.

The CDR3 starts with the cysteine, ends with the phenylalanine, and has 14 residues. The DNA shown is the 42-base CDR3, in frame from base 1. Via the germline V gene, CDR1 is MDHEN and CDR2 SYDVKM. For this chain, trimming is 2 bases at the V end and 8 bases at the J end, and the number of junction bases without a gene match is 1. Sample: PBMCs, taken before TCRalphabeta/CD19-depleted stem cell transplant. This TCR was sampled from a girl aged 2 to 10 with Fanconi anemia, due to receive a stem cell transplant. The sequence joins TRBV28 to TRBJ2-1; the central 12 bases match TRBD2. The DNA sequence follows: TGTGCCAGCAGTTTACCTAGCGGGGGGGATGAGCAGTTCTTC. Its coded protein is CASSLPSGGDEQFF.